This T cell receptor (beta chain) was obtained from a study of cytomegalovirus exposure and HLA in healthy donors. Trimming pared 6 bases from V and 6 bases from J, leaving 14 bases between. This CDR3 has 14 residues. Looked up from germline, CDR1 is MNHEY and CDR2 is SVGAGI. Study-wide results and limits: Diagnosis of cytomegalovirus status made by the classifier reportedly showed high specificity and sensitivity. The tendency of first-cohort TCR clusters to co-occur in the 120 validation repertoires was identified by a subsequent analysis. Among the CMV-associated chains, three were confirmed in vitro as specific for CMV antigens. Some TCR beta chains (more than 150 of them) were listed as cytomegalovirus-associated.

The table came from immunoSEQ multiplex PCR; TCRdb's copy has only in-frame clones and leaves some out. The table lists 170,000 or so clones, less than 85% of them singletons. About this clone: Its antigen is still unknown.

This clonotype originated in a man between 18 and 29 years old in good health and CMV-seropositive. The chain joins TRBV6-5 to TRBJ2-2; D not resolved. Source material: PBMCs. CDR3 protein: CASRSPQHPGELFF. CDR3 in DNA: TGTGCCAGCAGGTCTCCACAGCACCCCGGGGAGCTGTTTTTT.